This passage covers 11 T cell receptor beta chains from one sample sequenced in a study of spatial heterogeneity in lung cancer. Via MiXCR, TCRdb re-called the 5' RACE reads, giving one row per CDR3 protein. Counted here are some 10,000 distinct CDR3 sequences, about a fifth occurring once; the ten biggest clones make up about 45%. Stated time point: blood at routine non-recurrence follow-up after resection. The sample in question was PBMCs, obtained at follow-up. Every receptor here comes from a male donor with early-stage non-small cell lung cancer.

The rearrangement joins TRBV20-1 to TRBJ2-7; 8 positions match TRBD2. The CDR3 totals 13 residues. J lost 5 bases, V lost 1 base, and 4 bases had no gene match. Germline CDR1 and CDR2: DFQATT and SNEGSKA (reference sequence). CDR3 sequence (DNA): TGCAGTGCTAGAGGCCTAGCGGGTAACGAGCAGTACTTC. Amino acid sequence: CSARGLAGNEQYF.

This clonotype was recorded at least ten times. The chain is built from TRBV10-3 and TRBJ2-2, with 8 bases fitting TRBD1. The CDR3 contains 15 residues. The germline CDR1 and CDR2 sequences are ENHRY and SYGVKD. After removal of 2 bases from V and 2 bases from J, the junction contained 1 base not matched to a gene. The CDR3 bases are TGTGCCATCAGTGAGGGACAGGGAAACACCGGGGAGCTGTTTTTT. Translated, it gives CAISEGQGNTGELFF.

This clonotype was counted many times. The chain is built from TRBV5-1 and TRBJ1-5; the D is unclear. Trimming removed 5 bases at V and 2 bases at J, with 11 bases between. Germline V gene sequence: CDR1 SGHRS, CDR2 YFSETQ. CDR3 size: 14 residues. CDR3 protein: CASRAGDGNQPQHF. DNA of the CDR3: TGCGCCAGCAGGGCCGGGGATGGCAATCAGCCCCAGCATTTT.

Only a few counts were recorded for this clonotype. The chain recombines TRBV28 with TRBJ2-7; D unclear. Germline values: CDR1 MDHEN, CDR2 SYDVKM. The CDR3 spans 11 residues. Trimming pared 10 bases from V and 0 bases from J, leaving 7 bases between. The CDR3 DNA is TGTGCCACCGGCAGCTCCTACGAGCAGTACTTC. Translation gives CATGSSYEQYF. The full variable domain, with the rest looked up from reference TRBV28 and TRBJ2-7, is DVKVTQSSRYLVKRTGEKVFLECVQDMDHENMFWYRQDPGLGLRLIYFSYDVKMKEKGDIPEGYSVSREKKERFSLILESASTNQTSMYLCATGSSYEQYFGPGTRLTVT.

The genes are TRBV28 and TRBJ2-7; D might be TRBD2 (6 bases). Germline V gene data show CDR1 as MDHEN and CDR2 as SYDVKM. V gave up 2 bases and J gave up 3 bases, with 14 bases separating them. There are 15 residues in the CDR3. The CDR3 spells CASSLTGAKVYEQYF. In nucleotides, the CDR3 is TGTGCCAGCAGTTTAACGGGAGCAAAGGTCTACGAGCAGTACTTC. Looking up the rest from reference TRBV28 and TRBJ2-7 gives the full variable domain: DVKVTQSSRYLVKRTGEKVFLECVQDMDHENMFWYRQDPGLGLRLIYFSYDVKMKEKGDIPEGYSVSREKKERFSLILESASTNQTSMYLCASSLTGAKVYEQYFGPGTRLTVT.

By proportion, this clonotype is medium-sized. V usage is TRBV19 and J usage is TRBJ1-5, with D hard to call. The V and J ends lost 0 bases and 6 bases respectively, with 3 bases between them. This CDR3 contains 12 residues. Germline V gene sequence: CDR1 LNHDA, CDR2 SQIVND (reference sequence). The CDR3 sequence is CASSIDLQPQHF. CDR3 DNA sequence: TGTGCCAGTAGTATAGATCTTCAGCCCCAGCATTTT.

This clonotype is judged medium-sized. The chain carries TRBV6-2 or TRBV6-3 and TRBJ1-5; TRBD1 agrees at 8 bases. The CDR3 runs 14 residues. The V gene's germline CDR1 is MNHEY and CDR2 SVGEGT. J lost 9 bases, V lost 2 bases, and 6 bases had no gene match. This CDR3 reads CASSYGRGQGPQHF. CDR3 sequence (DNA): TGTGCCAGCAGTTACGGCAGGGGGCAAGGGCCCCAGCATTTT.

This clonotype was seen ten or more times. V usage is TRBV4-2 and J usage is TRBJ2-1, with TRBD2 matching over 9 bases. J was trimmed by 15 bases and V by 0 bases; bases with no gene match: 6. Germline V gives CDR1 LGHNA, CDR2 YNFKEQ. This CDR3 is 13 amino acids long. DNA for the CDR3: TGTGCCAGCAGCCAAGACGCGGGAGGGCCTCGGTTCTTC. It yields the protein CASSQDAGGPRFF.

This clonotype was seen repeatedly, ten times or more. This chain links TRBV29-1 with TRBJ2-3; D ambiguous. The CDR3 length is 14 residues. The ends were cut back, 5 bases at V and 6 bases at J, with 18 bases in the middle. Germline-derived CDR1 and CDR2 are SQVTM and ANQGSEA. CDR3 residues: CSVFGSALGDTQYF. CDR3 nucleotides: TGCAGCGTTTTCGGGTCTGCGTTGGGCGATACGCAGTATTTT.

This clonotype rates as medium-sized (0.01 to 0.1%). The V gene is TRBV4-1, the J gene TRBJ1-5; a weak D match, TRBD1 (6 bases). Trimming left V 4 bases short and J 0 bases short, with 22 bases between. This CDR3 has 19 amino acids. The germline CDR1 and CDR2 sequences are MGHRA and YSYEKL. The CDR3 DNA reads TGCGCCAGCAGCCCATCCTTGGGTCAGGGGAAATATAGCAATCAGCCCCAGCATTTT. Translation: CASSPSLGQGKYSNQPQHF.

This clonotype has at least ten counts. This chain connects TRBV3-1 to TRBJ1-5; TRBD1 aligns across 8 bases. The germline CDR1 and CDR2 sequences are LGHDT and YNNKEL (reference sequence). J gave up 6 bases and V 1 base, and 8 bases lay outside the gene matches. The CDR3 covers 16 residues. CDR3 sequence reads: CASSQGTPQGGQPQHF. The CDR3 DNA sequence: TGTGCCAGCAGCCAAGGGACCCCACAGGGGGGTCAGCCCCAGCATTTT.